Listed below are T cell receptor beta chains from one sample, sequenced in a study of identical twins. MiXCR, applied by TCRdb to the 5' RACE reads, yields one record per CDR3 protein. The sample yields about 240,000 distinct CDR3 sequences, 7.5% seen once. These sequences were also reported in another study, on yellow fever vaccine responses in identical twins.

The sample consisted of CD8+ T cells sorted from blood. The receptors come from a woman between 18 and 30 years old in good health. CDR3s include the opening cysteine and the closing phenylalanine or tryptophan. D genes are given only for firm matches. Only some rows state a clone size, as once, few, many or a class for expanded clones.

CASSLALPLTQADTQYF	TGTGCCAGCAGTTTAGCCCTCCCCCTCACACAGGCAGATACGCAGTATTTT	TRBV12-3/TRBV12-4	.	TRBJ2-3	.
CASSLPGVNEQFF	TGCGCCAGCAGCCTCCCGGGGGTCAATGAGCAGTTCTTC	TRBV4-1	many	TRBJ2-1	.
CASSGQPTGQLIETQYF	TGTGCCAGCAGTGGGCAACCGACAGGGCAACTTATTGAGACCCAGTACTTC	TRBV12-3/TRBV12-4	.	TRBJ2-5	TRBD1
CASSADPRPDTQYF	TGTGCCAGCAGCGCTGACCCTCGGCCAGATACGCAGTATTTT	TRBV7-9	many	TRBJ2-3	.
CASSLEWASETGDTQYF	TGTGCCAGCAGCTTAGAGTGGGCTAGCGAGACCGGAGATACGCAGTATTTT	TRBV13	few	TRBJ2-3	.
CASSHRDRKVNTEAFF	TGTGCCAGCAGTCACCGGGACAGGAAGGTAAACACTGAAGCTTTCTTT	TRBV6-5	.	TRBJ1-1	TRBD1
CASRSTGRVTEAFF	TGTGCCAGCAGATCTACAGGGCGAGTCACTGAAGCTTTCTTT	TRBV7-9	many	TRBJ1-1	.
CASTPKGIDTEAFF	TGTGCCAGCACCCCGAAGGGGATCGACACTGAAGCTTTCTTT	TRBV9	few	TRBJ1-1	.
CASSPRQAGDDEQFF	TGTGCCAGCAGCCCCCGACAAGCGGGAGACGATGAGCAGTTCTTC	TRBV9	.	TRBJ2-1	TRBD2
CASSLRTGGESGELFF	TGTGCCAGCAGCTTGCGGACAGGGGGCGAAAGCGGGGAGCTGTTTTTT	TRBV7-9	few	TRBJ2-2	TRBD1
CASSYDRGPYEQYF	TGTGCCAGCAGTTACGACAGGGGCCCCTACGAGCAGTACTTC	TRBV28	few	TRBJ2-7	TRBD1
CATSTPTGGNEQFF	TGTGCCACCAGCACCCCGACAGGGGGTAATGAGCAGTTCTTC	TRBV15	.	TRBJ2-1	TRBD1
CASSLVGYRVHQETQYF	TGCGCCAGCAGCTTGGTGGGATACAGGGTCCACCAAGAGACCCAGTACTTC	TRBV5-1	many	TRBJ2-5	.
CASSPPTGANTEAFF	TGTGCCAGCAGCCCCCCGACAGGGGCGAACACTGAAGCTTTCTTT	TRBV6-1	many	TRBJ1-1	TRBD1
CSVSPEAGVYEQFF	TGCAGCGTTTCACCTGAAGCGGGAGTGTATGAGCAGTTCTTC	TRBV29-1	many	TRBJ2-1	TRBD2
CASSSVWSPPDTQYF	TGTGCCAGCAGCTCCGTGTGGAGCCCCCCAGATACGCAGTATTTT	TRBV11-3	few	TRBJ2-3	.
CASSLFSDRVTTYNSPLHF	TGTGCCAGCAGTTTATTCTCTGACAGGGTTACCACCTATAATTCACCCCTCCACTTT	TRBV28	.	TRBJ1-6	TRBD1
CASSQGYEQFF	TGTGCCAGCAGCCAGGGATACGAGCAGTTCTTC	TRBV28	many	TRBJ2-1	.
CASSFPRTSGYYNEQFF	TGCGCCAGCAGCTTCCCCCGTACTAGCGGGTACTACAATGAGCAGTTCTTC	TRBV5-1	many	TRBJ2-1	TRBD2
CASSLAGGQFF	TGTGCCAGCAGCTTAGCGGGGGGGCAGTTCTTC	TRBV7-9	few	TRBJ2-1	.
CASSSRTRDEQFF	TGTGCCAGCAGCTCCCGAACCCGCGATGAGCAGTTCTTC	TRBV5-6	few	TRBJ2-1	.
CASTAGDRDFKNAYELYF	TGTGCCAGCACCGCCGGGGACAGGGATTTCAAAAACGCCTACGAGCTGTACTTC	TRBV11-1	.	TRBJ2-7	TRBD1
CAISESNGQETFF	TGTGCCATCAGTGAGTCTAATGGACAGGAGACGTTCTTC	TRBV10-3	many	TRBJ2-1	TRBD1
CARGVTTYNEQFF	TGTGCCAGGGGGGTGACTACTTACAATGAGCAGTTCTTC	TRBV2	many	TRBJ2-1	.
CASRGTAGKGYEQYF	TGTGCCAGCAGAGGCACAGCGGGAAAGGGGTACGAGCAGTACTTC	TRBV2	many	TRBJ2-7	TRBD2
CASSLAEDEQFF	TGTGCCAGCAGCTTAGCAGAGGATGAGCAGTTCTTC	TRBV7-9	many	TRBJ2-1	.
CATSRGQSPVGTDTQYF	TGTGCCACCAGCAGGGGACAGAGCCCTGTGGGCACAGATACGCAGTATTTT	TRBV15	many	TRBJ2-3	TRBD1
CASSLYPSGETQYF	TGTGCCAGCAGTTTATATCCCTCCGGGGAGACCCAGTACTTC	TRBV28	few	TRBJ2-5	.
CASGETGPVKPGELFF	TGTGCCAGCGGAGAGACGGGGCCCGTGAAGCCCGGGGAGCTGTTTTTT	TRBV6-1	many	TRBJ2-2	.
CASSSEYRSEAFF	TGTGCCAGCAGCTCCGAATATAGAAGTGAAGCTTTCTTT	TRBV7-2	many	TRBJ1-1	.
CASSSLDSREQYF	TGTGCCAGCAGCTCCTTAGATAGCCGCGAGCAGTACTTC	TRBV14	few	TRBJ2-7	.
CASSSLNQPQHF	TGTGCCAGCAGTTCCCTTAATCAGCCCCAGCATTTT	TRBV28	many	TRBJ1-5	.
CASIAGGFQETQYF	TGTGCCAGCATTGCAGGCGGGTTCCAAGAGACCCAGTACTTC	TRBV28	.	TRBJ2-5	.
CASSVAPRELASGGTGELFF	TGTGCCAGCAGCGTAGCCCCGAGGGAATTAGCGTCCGGCGGAACCGGGGAGCTGTTTTTT	TRBV9	.	TRBJ2-2	.
CSARDHRATYNEQFF	TGCAGTGCTAGAGATCACAGGGCCACCTACAATGAGCAGTTCTTC	TRBV20-1	many	TRBJ2-1	.
CASRAAGEGADTQYF	TGTGCCAGCAGAGCAGCGGGAGAAGGTGCAGATACGCAGTATTTT	TRBV12-3/TRBV12-4	many	TRBJ2-3	TRBD2
CASSEFGTGMNTEAFF	TGTGCCAGCAGTGAATTCGGGACAGGCATGAACACTGAAGCTTTCTTT	TRBV25-1	.	TRBJ1-1	TRBD1